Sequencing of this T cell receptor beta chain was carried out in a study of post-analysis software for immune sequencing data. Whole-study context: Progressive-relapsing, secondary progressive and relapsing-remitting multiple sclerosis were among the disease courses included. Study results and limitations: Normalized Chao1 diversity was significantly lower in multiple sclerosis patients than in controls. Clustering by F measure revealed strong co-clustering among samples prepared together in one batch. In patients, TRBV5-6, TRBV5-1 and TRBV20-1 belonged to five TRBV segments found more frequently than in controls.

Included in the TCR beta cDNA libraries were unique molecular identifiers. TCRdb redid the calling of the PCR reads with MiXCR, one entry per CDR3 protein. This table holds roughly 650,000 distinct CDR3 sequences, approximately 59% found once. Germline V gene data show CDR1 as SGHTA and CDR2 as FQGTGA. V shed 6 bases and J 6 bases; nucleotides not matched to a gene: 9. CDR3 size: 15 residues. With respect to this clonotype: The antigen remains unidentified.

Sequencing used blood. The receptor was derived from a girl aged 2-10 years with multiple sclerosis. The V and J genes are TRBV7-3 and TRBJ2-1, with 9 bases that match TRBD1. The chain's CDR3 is CASSQLGTGRNEQFF. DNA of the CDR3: TGTGCCAGCAGTCAACTAGGGACAGGGCGCAATGAGCAGTTCTTC.